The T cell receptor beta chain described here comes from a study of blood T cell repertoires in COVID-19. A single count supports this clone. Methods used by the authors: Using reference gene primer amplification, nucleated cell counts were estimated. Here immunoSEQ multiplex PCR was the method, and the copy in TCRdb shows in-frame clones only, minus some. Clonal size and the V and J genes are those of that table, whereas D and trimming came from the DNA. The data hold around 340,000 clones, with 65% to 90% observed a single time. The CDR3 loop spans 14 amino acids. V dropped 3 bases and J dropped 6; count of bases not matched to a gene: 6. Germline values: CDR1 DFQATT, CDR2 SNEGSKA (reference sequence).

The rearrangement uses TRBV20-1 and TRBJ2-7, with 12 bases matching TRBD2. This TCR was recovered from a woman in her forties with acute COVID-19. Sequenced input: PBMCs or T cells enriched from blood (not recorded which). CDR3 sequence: CSASSASGRGEQYF. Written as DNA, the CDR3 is TGCAGTGCTAGTTCGGCTAGCGGGAGGGGCGAGCAGTACTTC.